Each of the 9 T cell receptor beta chains below was sequenced from the same sample in a study. TCRdb itself ran the 5' RACE reads through MiXCR, one entry per CDR3 protein. The sample has about 10,000 distinct CDR3 sequences, around a quarter seen once. Cells sorted as Tregs were CD4+, CD25+ and CD127-/low. Material for sequencing was Tregs sorted from a lymph node. All receptors derive from a female donor with breast cancer.

The chain recombines TRBV2 with TRBJ1-2; 7 bases are a match to TRBD1. This CDR3 has 13 residues. V was pared by 1 base and J by 10 bases, with 6 bases of the junction left unmatched. CDR1 SNHLY and CDR2 FYNNEI come from the germline V gene. CDR3: CASSEGTGRDYTF. The CDR3, as DNA: TGTGCCAGCAGTGAAGGGACAGGTCGCGACTACACCTTC.

The chain has TRBV7-9 and TRBJ2-2; D possibly corresponds to TRBD2 (5 bases). CDR1 and CDR2 from the germline V gene are SEHNR and FQNEAQ (reference sequence). The CDR3 runs 15 residues. V gave up 0 bases and J gave up 7 bases, with 12 bases separating them. The CDR3 loop is CASSLAGGLYGELFF. CDR3 coding DNA: TGTGCCAGCAGCTTAGCCGGAGGACTGTACGGGGAGCTGTTTTTT.

This clonotype came up many times. CDR3 sequence: CATSDLPGSSYNEQFF. Written as DNA, the CDR3 is TGTGCCACCAGTGATTTGCCAGGGAGCTCCTACAATGAGCAGTTCTTC. V and J are TRBV24-1 and TRBJ2-1, with D perhaps given as TRBD1 or TRBD2 (5 bases each). The V gene lost 0 bases and the J gene lost 0 bases, with 8 bases spanning the gap. CDR1 and CDR2 from the germline V gene are KGHDR and SFDVKD. The CDR3 consists of 16 residues.

This clonotype rates as medium-sized. This sequence joins TRBV20-1 and TRBJ1-1, with D tentatively TRBD1 (6 bases). V was shortened by 6 bases and J by 3 bases, with 17 bases between the two germline ends. CDR1 and CDR2 from the germline V gene are DFQATT and SNEGSKA (reference sequence). The length of the CDR3 is 14 residues. The CDR3 DNA sequence: TGCAGTGCAGACGACAGGCAATCGGACACTGAAGCTTTCTTT. Translating it yields CSADDRQSDTEAFF.

This clonotype was found many times. The rearrangement links TRBV19 to TRBJ1-1; 8 nucleotides line up with TRBD1. CDR3 size: 13 residues. Losses at the gene ends were 7 bases for V and 4 bases for J; bases not matched to a gene: 5. Germline lookup yields CDR1 LNHDA and CDR2 SQIVND (reference sequence). The CDR3 bases are TGTGCCAGTACCATAGGGACAGGCACTGAAGCTTTCTTT. Its protein is CASTIGTGTEAFF.

The CDR3: CASSFKEGYRNYEQYF. CDR3 bases: TGCGCCAGCAGCTTCAAAGAAGGGTATAGGAACTACGAGCAGTACTTC. The chain is built from TRBV5-1 and TRBJ2-7; no firm D call. Per germline, CDR1 SGHRS and CDR2 YFSETQ. V was cut by 2 bases and J by 3 bases, with 18 bases left in between. CDR3 length: 16 amino acids.

Notes on this clonotype: At one end, the junction sequence differs from germline, possibly due to a read error. The chain is built from TRBV6-5 and TRBJ2-1; TRBD2 matches 7 bases. The germline V gene has CDR1 MNHEY and CDR2 SVGAGI. This CDR3 comprises 15 residues. The CDR3 spells CASSPSGTNNNEQFF. The CDR3 DNA is TGTGCCAGCAGTCCGTCCGGGACTAATAACAACGAGCAGTTCTTC.

This clonotype was observed many times. The chain joins TRBV9 to TRBJ2-1; TRBD1 might be the D (6 bases). Trimming removed 0 bases at V and 2 bases at J, with 12 bases between. CDR1 is SGDLS and CDR2 is YYNGEE in the germline V gene. CDR3 length: 16 residues. CDR3 residues: CASSVEGGPPYNEQFF. CDR3 coding DNA: TGTGCCAGCAGCGTAGAAGGGGGTCCTCCCTACAATGAGCAGTTCTTC.

As concerns this clonotype: At one boundary the junction diverges from the germline segment, which might be a read error. This rearrangement joins TRBV7-9 to TRBJ2-5; the D call may be TRBD1 or TRBD2 (5 bases each). Germline V gene data show CDR1 as SEHNR and CDR2 as FQNEAQ (reference sequence). The CDR3 is 12 amino acids. The DNA of the CDR3 is TGTGCCAGCAGCTACAGGACTGCGACCCGGTACTTC. This encodes CASSYRTATRYF. Together with reference TRBV7-9 and TRBJ2-5, the CDR3 gives the full variable domain: DTGVSQNPRHKITKRGQNVTFRCDPISEHNRLYWYRQTLGQGPEFLTYFQNEAQLEKSRLLSDRFSAERPKGSFSTLEIQRTEQGDSAMYLCASSYRTATRYFGPGTRLLVL.